Listed below are T cell receptor beta chains from one sample, sequenced in a study of blood T cell repertoires in COVID-19. Some clones are missing from TCRdb's copy, which holds only in-frame ones; the method was immunoSEQ multiplex PCR. In the table there are approximately 210,000 clones, roughly 87% of which are singletons. The source material was peripheral blood. The receptors were gathered from a man aged 35 to 55 with active or convalescent COVID-19. Each CDR3 is given with its conserved first and last residue. The order of the fields is D gene, V gene, clone size, J gene, CDR3 protein, CDR3 DNA. D genes are given only for firm matches. Clone size is shown for a subset of rows, as once, few, many or a class of expanded clone.

TRBD1	TRBV6-5	few	TRBJ1-2	CASTTPQGADGYTF	TGTGCCAGCACCACCCCCCAGGGGGCTGATGGCTACACCTTC
TRBD2	TRBV18	once	TRBJ2-7	CASSPSLAGLLSYEQYF	TGTGCCAGCTCACCCTCACTAGCGGGGTTACTCTCCTACGAGCAGTACTTC
-	TRBV9	-	TRBJ2-7	CASSVGDGAYEQYF	TGTGCCAGCAGCGTAGGAGACGGAGCCTACGAGCAGTACTTC
-	TRBV7-8	once	TRBJ1-1	CASSLGGPEAFF	TGTGCCAGCAGCTTAGGGGGGCCTGAAGCTTTCTTT
-	TRBV6-5	-	TRBJ2-7	CASSSPGTYEQYF	TGTGCCAGCAGTTCCCCAGGAACCTACGAGCAGTACTTC
TRBD1	TRBV6-5	-	TRBJ2-7	CASEGTGLTYEQYF	TGTGCCAGCGAGGGGACAGGACTTACCTACGAGCAGTACTTC
-	TRBV19	-	TRBJ2-7	CASSSDISYEQYF	TGTGCCAGTAGTAGCGACATTTCCTACGAGCAGTACTTC
TRBD1	TRBV9	-	TRBJ1-4	CASSPPGQVAANEKLFF	TGTGCCAGCAGCCCACCGGGACAGGTGGCTGCTAATGAAAAACTGTTTTTT
-	TRBV3-1/TRBV3-2	-	TRBJ2-1	CASSQVDGEQFF	TGTGCCAGCAGCCAAGTAGATGGTGAGCAGTTCTTC
TRBD2	TRBV11-3	-	TRBJ2-7	CASSWGGRQWDEQYF	TGTGCCAGCAGCTGGGGGGGGAGACAGTGGGACGAGCAGTACTTC
TRBD2	TRBV19	-	TRBJ2-1	CASSMETSGTNEQFF	TGTGCCAGTAGTATGGAGACTAGCGGGACCAATGAGCAGTTCTTC
TRBD2	TRBV2	-	TRBJ2-2	CASRGGLDRGTGELFF	TGTGCCAGCAGGGGGGGACTAGATCGGGGCACCGGGGAGCTGTTTTTT
-	TRBV18	-	TRBJ1-5	CASSPGGTHQPQHF	TGTGCCAGCTCACCGGGGGGGACCCATCAGCCCCAGCATTTT
TRBD1	TRBV30	-	TRBJ1-2	CAWSLPTGIYYGYTF	TGTGCCTGGAGTCTCCCGACAGGGATTTACTATGGCTACACCTTC
-	TRBV3-1/TRBV3-2	-	TRBJ1-4	CASSQDSEKLFF	TGTGCCAGCAGCCAAGATAGTGAAAAACTGTTTTTT
-	TRBV30	once	TRBJ2-3	CAWSALASTDTQYF	TGTGCCTGGAGCGCACTAGCTAGCACAGATACGCAGTATTTT
-	TRBV30	-	TRBJ1-4	CAWSGDLRGEKLFF	TGTGCCTGGAGTGGAGATTTAAGAGGGGAAAAACTGTTTTTT
-	TRBV12-5	many	TRBJ1-1	CASGLEGNTEAFF	TGTGCTAGTGGTTTAGAGGGGAACACTGAAGCTTTCTTT
-	TRBV29-1	few	TRBJ1-5	CSVSPGTADQPQHF	TGCAGCGTTTCCCCCGGGACTGCTGATCAGCCCCAGCATTTT
TRBD2	TRBV6-4	many	TRBJ2-1	CASSGTSGSGSEQFF	TGTGCCAGCAGTGGGACTAGCGGGAGTGGAAGTGAGCAGTTCTTC
TRBD1	TRBV5-6	-	TRBJ1-5	CASSLRPGQGYYSNQPQHF	TGTGCCAGCAGCTTAAGACCGGGACAGGGGTATTATAGCAATCAGCCCCAGCATTTT
-	TRBV18	-	TRBJ2-3	CASSPVGTDTQYF	TGTGCCAGCTCACCCGTCGGCACAGATACGCAGTATTTT
TRBD2	TRBV9	-	TRBJ2-2	CASSVLAGRGQDTGELFF	TGTGCCAGCAGCGTTCTAGCGGGCCGGGGGCAGGACACCGGGGAGCTGTTTTTT